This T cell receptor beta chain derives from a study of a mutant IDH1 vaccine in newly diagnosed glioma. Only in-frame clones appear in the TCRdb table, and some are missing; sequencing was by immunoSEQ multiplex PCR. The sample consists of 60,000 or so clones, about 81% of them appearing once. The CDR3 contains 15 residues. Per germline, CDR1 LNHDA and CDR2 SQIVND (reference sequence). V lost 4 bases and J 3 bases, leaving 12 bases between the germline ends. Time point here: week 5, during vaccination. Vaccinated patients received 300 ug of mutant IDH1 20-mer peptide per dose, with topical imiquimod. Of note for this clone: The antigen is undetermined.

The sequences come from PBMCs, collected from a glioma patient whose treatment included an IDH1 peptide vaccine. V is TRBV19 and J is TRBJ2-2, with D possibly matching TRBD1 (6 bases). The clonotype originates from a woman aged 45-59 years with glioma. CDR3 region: CASSRVDSHTGELFF. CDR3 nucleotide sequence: TGTGCCAGTAGTAGGGTGGACAGCCACACCGGGGAGCTGTTTTTT.